One sample yielded the 5 T cell receptor beta chains listed below, sequenced in a study of shared clonotypes between healthy human individuals. Produced via immunoSEQ multiplex PCR; TCRdb's table is partial and in-frame only. The sample has around 2.5 million clones, approximately 94% seen once. The sample consisted of naive CD4+ T cells from PBMCs. This sample's subset: CD45RA+ positively selected. The source is a man aged 18 to 30 in good health. Some clones in this sample may be carry-over from other donors' samples.

The CDR3 coding sequence is TGTGCCAGCAGCTTACAGGGGGCAGGAGAAAAACTGTTTTTT. Its translation is CASSLQGAGEKLFF. The chain employs TRBV27 and TRBJ1-4; 9 bases map to TRBD1. This CDR3 region has 14 residues. The germline gives CDR1 MNHEY, CDR2 SMNVEV (reference sequence). Trimming removed 6 bases from V and 8 bases from J; junction bases left unmatched: 7.

The chain has TRBV6-5 and TRBJ1-1, with D perhaps TRBD1 (6 bases). The CDR3 contains 15 residues. V was pared by 5 bases and J by 0 bases, with 13 bases between. Germline V lookup: CDR1 MNHEY, CDR2 SVGAGI. CDR3 amino acids: CASSQRQALNTEAFF. The CDR3 DNA follows: TGTGCCAGCAGTCAACGACAGGCGTTGAACACTGAAGCTTTCTTT.

In this sample, this clone turned up a few times. This chain links TRBV6-1 with TRBJ1-2; D perhaps matches TRBD1 (6 bases). CDR1 is MNHNS and CDR2 is SASEGT in the germline V gene. The CDR3 spans 13 residues. V lost 3 bases to trimming and J lost 4 bases, with 9 bases between them. The CDR3 sequence is CASSDRGSYGYTF. The DNA for the CDR3 is TGTGCCAGCAGTGACAGGGGTAGCTATGGCTACACCTTC.

V and J are TRBV11-2 and TRBJ2-7; TRBD2 might be the D (6 bases). V was clipped by 4 bases and J by 0 bases, with 16 bases between them. This CDR3 comprises 16 residues. Germline V CDR1 and CDR2: SGHAT, FQNNGV. The CDR3 is CASSSFKGLNSYEQYF. CDR3 bases: TGTGCCAGCAGCTCCTTCAAGGGACTTAACTCCTACGAGCAGTACTTC.

The chain is built from TRBV9 and TRBJ2-2, with D possibly TRBD2 on 5 matching bases. Trimming took 4 bases from V and 3 from J, leaving 16 bases between them. The CDR3 totals 16 residues. Germline V CDR1 and CDR2: SGDLS, YYNGEE. The CDR3 DNA follows: TGTGCCAGCAGCCCCTACGGAGCGGAATACACCGGGGAGCTGTTTTTT. It yields the protein CASSPYGAEYTGELFF. The variable domain in full, completed from reference TRBV9 and TRBJ2-2, reads DSGVTQTPKHLITATGQRVTLRCSPRSGDLSVYWYQQSLDQGLQFLIQYYNGEERAKGNILERFSAQQFPDLHSELNLSSLELGDSALYFCASSPYGAEYTGELFFGEGSRLTVL.